This T cell receptor beta chain was documented in a study of shared clonotypes between healthy human individuals. Across the whole study: Each donor had three CD4 naive, three CD4 memory, two CD8 naive and one CD8 memory plate.

This clone was picked up a small number of times. Its cognate antigen is unknown. Different DNA sequences within this sample yield the same CDR3. Measured with immunoSEQ multiplex PCR; TCRdb has only the in-frame clones, and not every one. The repertoire holds about 2 million clones, with 85% to 95% as singletons. The CDR3 has 14 residues. V gave up 4 bases and J gave up 8 bases; unmatched junction bases: 1. From germline, CDR1 is SEHNR and CDR2 FQNEAQ (reference sequence). Findings and limits, study-wide: Between a few donors, naive CD4 clonotypes were shared at a level of roughly 5.5%. Sampling used blood alone; tissue repertoires probably differ.

Cells designated naive CD8 were CD45RO-negative and were positively selected for CCR7, with terminally differentiated effector memory CD45RA+ cells excluded. The sequenced sample consisted of naive CD8+ T cells sorted from blood. The TCR originated in a man aged 18 to 30 in good health. The rearrangement uses TRBV7-9 and TRBJ1-6; 11 nucleotides agree with TRBD1. This chain's CDR3 is CASSSGQGDSPLHF. In DNA, the CDR3 is TGTGCCAGCAGCTCGGGACAGGGGGATTCACCCCTCCACTTT.